The next 17 T cell receptor beta chains were all read from a single sample in a study of identical twins. One entry per CDR3 protein, called by TCRdb with MiXCR from the 5' RACE reads. The sample holds fewer than 900,000 distinct CDR3 sequences, roughly 20% seen once. This sample was shared with a second study, whose subject was T cells expressing NK-cell markers.

Input material: PBMCs. The source of these receptors is a woman aged 18-30 years in good health.

This chain links TRBV5-5 with TRBJ2-7, with no clear D. Germline V gene lookup returns CDR1 SGHKS and CDR2 YYEKEE (reference sequence). The V and J ends lost 0 bases and 0 bases respectively, with 13 bases between them. The CDR3 runs to 16 residues. CDR3 DNA sequence: TGTGCCAGCAGCTTGGCCGTAGTAGGAAGCTCCTACGAGCAGTACTTC. Its protein product is CASSLAVVGSSYEQYF.

This chain connects TRBV5-1 to TRBJ1-5; possibly TRBD1 for D (5 bases). Germline V gives CDR1 SGHRS, CDR2 YFSETQ. CDR3 length equals 14 residues. Trimming cost V 0 bases and J 7 bases, with 11 bases left between them. CDR3 sequence reads: CASSLVVGGQPQHF. The CDR3 nucleotides are TGCGCCAGCAGCTTGGTGGTTGGGGGGCAGCCCCAGCATTTT.

This clonotype was seen a handful of times. V is TRBV19 and J is TRBJ2-1; D remains unclear. The germline CDR1 and CDR2 sequences are LNHDA and SQIVND (reference sequence). This CDR3 spans 17 amino acids. V was clipped by 3 bases and J by 4 bases, with 19 bases between them. The CDR3 DNA is TGTGCCAGTAGTATCCCTCGGCGACACTGGGATTACAATGAGCAGTTCTTC. Protein sequence: CASSIPRRHWDYNEQFF.

A single count supports this clonotype. The genes are TRBV6-2 or TRBV6-3 and TRBJ1-1, with unresolved D. This CDR3 has 11 amino acids. The germline CDR1 and CDR2 sequences are MNHEY and SVGEGT. The ends were cut back, 10 bases at V and 5 bases at J, with 11 bases in the middle. The CDR3, as DNA: TGTGCCACCTCTATTGGGACTGAAGCTTTCTTT. Protein: CATSIGTEAFF.

The chain is built from TRBV29-1 and TRBJ2-1; TRBD2 aligns across 10 bases. V was pared by 6 bases and J by 1 base, with 6 bases of the junction left unmatched. This CDR3 comprises 15 residues. Germline-derived CDR1 and CDR2 are SQVTM and ANQGSEA. DNA for the CDR3: TGCAGCGTCTTTAGCGGGGGGACTTCCTACAATGAGCAGTTCTTC. Translated: CSVFSGGTSYNEQFF.

The rearrangement uses TRBV12-3 or TRBV12-4 and TRBJ2-6; maybe TRBD1 (6 bases). The CDR3 runs 15 residues. The germline V and J ends were trimmed by 6 bases and 4 bases, with 13 bases remaining between them. The CDR3 loop reads CASRNVGAGANVLTF. The CDR3 DNA follows: TGTGCCAGCAGGAACGTGGGGGCCGGGGCCAACGTCCTGACTTTC.

The chain uses TRBV12-3 or TRBV12-4 and TRBJ2-5; D not resolved. V was cut by 3 bases and J by 3 bases, with 5 bases left in between. This CDR3 has 12 residues. The DNA for the CDR3 is TGTGCCAGCAGTTTCATGGAAGAGACCCAGTACTTC. Its translation is CASSFMEETQYF.

This clonotype was recorded many times. V usage is TRBV5-1 and J usage is TRBJ2-1, with unresolved D. Germline CDR1 SGHRS, CDR2 YFSETQ. This CDR3 is 12 amino acids long. V lost 3 bases to trimming and J lost 7 bases, with 8 bases between them. DNA of the CDR3: TGCGCCAGCAGCTCAAGACGTAATGAGCAGTTCTTC. Translation: CASSSRRNEQFF.

This rearrangement joins TRBV20-1 to TRBJ2-7; D not resolved. Trimming pared 0 bases from V and 0 bases from J, leaving 15 bases between. Germline values: CDR1 DFQATT, CDR2 SNEGSKA (reference sequence). The CDR3 runs 16 residues. In DNA form, the CDR3 reads TGCAGTGCTAGAGATTGGGCGAACCCTCCCTCCTACGAGCAGTACTTC. Translated, it gives CSARDWANPPSYEQYF.

This clonotype occurred a few times. The chain carries TRBV12-3 or TRBV12-4 and TRBJ1-1; D may be TRBD1 (5 bases). V was clipped by 2 bases and J by 5 bases, with 9 bases between them. CDR3 size: 13 residues. In DNA form, the CDR3 reads TGTGCCAGCAGTTTATGGGGGGAGACTGAAGCTTTCTTT. Its translation: CASSLWGETEAFF.

The rearrangement links TRBV3-1 to TRBJ1-6; D perhaps matches TRBD1 (5 bases). CDR1 and CDR2 (germline): LGHDT, YNNKEL (reference sequence). V was pared by 7 bases and J by 4 bases, with 14 bases between. The CDR3 totals 15 residues. This chain's CDR3 is CASTSRQQYNSPLHF. DNA of the CDR3: TGTGCCAGCACCTCCAGACAGCAGTATAATTCACCCCTCCACTTT.

In this sample, this clonotype turned up a few times. The chain combines TRBV28 with TRBJ2-2, with 9 nucleotides matching TRBD2. The V and J ends lost 8 bases and 4 bases, in that order; junction bases with no gene match: 8. The germline V gene has CDR1 MDHEN and CDR2 SYDVKM. This CDR3 has 15 amino acids. The CDR3 sequence is CASGNVAGVTGELFF. The CDR3 nucleotides read TGTGCCAGCGGGAATGTAGCGGGAGTCACCGGGGAGCTGTTTTTT.

This sequence joins TRBV6-5 and TRBJ2-1; TRBD2 agrees at 13 bases. CDR1 and CDR2 (germline): MNHEY, SVGAGI. The ends lost 0 bases at V and 9 bases at J; junction bases unmatched: 5. This CDR3 region has 16 residues. The CDR3 reads CASSYSTSGRASEQFF. CDR3 nucleotide sequence: TGTGCCAGCAGTTACTCCACTAGCGGGAGGGCCAGTGAGCAGTTCTTC.

The table lists this clonotype with many counts. CDR3: CSANSEGRYGYTF. The DNA for the CDR3 is TGCAGTGCCAACTCCGAGGGAAGGTATGGCTACACCTTC. The chain combines TRBV20-1 with TRBJ1-2; D gene unclear. Germline V gives CDR1 DFQATT, CDR2 SNEGSKA (reference sequence). CDR3 length: 13 amino acids. The V gene lost 6 bases and the J gene lost 5 bases, with 16 bases spanning the gap.

A few counts support this clonotype. The V gene is TRBV20-1, the J gene TRBJ2-3, with TRBD2 as a possible D gene (5 bases). The germline V and J ends were trimmed by 8 bases and 3 bases, with 24 bases remaining between them. Germline V gene data show CDR1 as DFQATT and CDR2 as SNEGSKA (reference sequence). This CDR3 is built from 16 residues. CDR3 in amino acids: CSPGIGSLGLTDTQYF. The CDR3 bases are TGCAGTCCCGGGATAGGGTCGCTGGGATTAACAGATACGCAGTATTTT.

J is TRBJ1-5 and V is TRBV12-3 or TRBV12-4, with D uncertain. The CDR3 is made up of 12 amino acids. Trimming pared 7 bases from V and 7 bases from J, leaving 11 bases between. This CDR3 reads CASTLPGQPQHF. The DNA of the CDR3 is TGTGCCAGCACCCTGCCGGGACAGCCCCAGCATTTT.

The chain couples TRBV6-5 to TRBJ2-2, with 7 bases matching TRBD2. V was clipped by 0 bases and J by 7 bases; unmatched bases: 8. The CDR3 is 16 amino acids. In germline, CDR1 is MNHEY, CDR2 SVGAGI. CDR3 region: CASSYSGGNYGGELFF. The CDR3 DNA reads as TGTGCCAGCAGTTACTCGGGGGGGAATTACGGCGGGGAGCTGTTTTTT.